Following are 4 T cell receptor beta chains from one sample sequenced in a study of blood T cells in healthy people across ages. Using a J-beta primer mix together with a sample-barcoded 5' primer, a second PCR was run for about 7 to 12 cycles. MiXCR, applied by TCRdb to the 5' RACE reads, yields one record per CDR3 protein. The sample lists roughly 1,000,000 distinct CDR3 sequences, roughly a quarter occurring once. The data also belong to a second study, concerning T cells of mothers and their children.

Sequences were obtained from blood. These receptors all come from a girl aged 2-9 years in good health.

This clonotype has just a few counts. The rearrangement joins TRBV10-2 to TRBJ2-5, with 8 bases that match TRBD2. The last part of the DNA fits TRBJ2-7 better; the J call may be wrong. Germline lookup yields CDR1 WSHSY and CDR2 SAAADI. The CDR3 is made up of 14 amino acids. The CDR3 DNA is TGCGCCAGCAGTGGGGCGGGAGGTGTCTACGAGCAGTACTTC. This codes for CASSGAGGVYEQYF.

This clonotype was detected a few times. The chain uses TRBV6-6 and TRBJ2-5; D is undetermined. The J call may be incorrect, as the DNA end agrees better with TRBJ2-7. This CDR3 region has 12 residues. CDR1 is MNHNY, CDR2 SVGAGI, per germline (reference sequence). The CDR3 nucleotides are TGTGCCAGCAGTTACCCTTACTACGAGCAGTACTTC. This encodes CASSYPYYEQYF.

The chain uses TRBV7-9 and TRBJ1-2; D not resolved. The CDR3 covers 15 residues. Germline V lookup: CDR1 SEHNR, CDR2 FQNEAQ (reference sequence). The ends were cut back, 4 bases at V and 4 bases at J, with 16 bases in the middle. CDR3 region: CASSSLHIGPYGYTF. Here the CDR3 DNA reads TGTGCCAGCAGCTCCCTTCATATAGGCCCCTATGGCTACACCTTC.

This clonotype was observed a few times. This CDR3 is CASSLVGYTDTQYF. CDR3 DNA sequence: TGTGCCAGCAGCTTAGTCGGGTACACAGATACGCAGTATTTT. The V call is TRBV7-3, the J call TRBJ2-3, with D unclear. The CDR3 runs to 14 residues. The ends were cut back, 2 bases at V and 2 bases at J, with 8 bases in the middle. CDR1 is SGHTA and CDR2 is FQGTGA in the germline V gene.